This T cell receptor beta chain was recovered during a study of blood T cell repertoires in COVID-19. Looking at the study overall: From the United States, Italy and Spain came samples of acute and convalescent COVID-19. Sample material is recorded as cDNA or gDNA derived from T cells, B-cell-depleted T cells, or PBMCs.

The V gene end was trimmed by 6 bases and the J gene end by 2 bases; junction bases not matched to a gene: 7. Germline V gene lookup returns CDR1 MNHEY and CDR2 SVGEGT. This CDR3 region has 14 residues. Study processing details: Researchers report that nucleated cell counts were estimated from reference gene primer amplification. Clones were read by immunoSEQ multiplex PCR, and TCRdb kept only the in-frame ones, dropping some. V and J calls and clone size are those listed in that table; D and trimming were worked out from the DNA. The table lists 130,000 to 150,000 clones, 87% of them singletons. The clonotype originates from a woman aged 45 to 65 with active or convalescent COVID-19. The V and J genes are TRBV6-2 or TRBV6-3 and TRBJ2-7, with 7 bases fitting TRBD2. Sample: peripheral blood. CDR3 amino acids: CASSSSGPPYEQYF. CDR3 in DNA: TGTGCCAGCAGCAGTAGCGGGCCCCCCTACGAGCAGTACTTC.